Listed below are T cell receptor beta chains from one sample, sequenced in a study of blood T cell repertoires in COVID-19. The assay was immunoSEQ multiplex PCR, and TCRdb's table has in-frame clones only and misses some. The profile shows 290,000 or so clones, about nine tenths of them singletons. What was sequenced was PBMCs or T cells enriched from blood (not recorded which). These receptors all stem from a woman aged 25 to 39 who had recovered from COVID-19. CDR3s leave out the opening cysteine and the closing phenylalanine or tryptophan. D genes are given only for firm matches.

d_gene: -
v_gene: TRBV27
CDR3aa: ASSSGRRLATNEKLF

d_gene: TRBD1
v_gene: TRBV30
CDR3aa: AWSVGQVDPQH

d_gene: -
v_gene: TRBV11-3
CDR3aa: ASSLSGTSTGELF

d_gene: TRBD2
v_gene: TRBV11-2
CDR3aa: ASSLEGGRSTGELF

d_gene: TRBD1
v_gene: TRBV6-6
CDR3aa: ASSTGGGGNTIY

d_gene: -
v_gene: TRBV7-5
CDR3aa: ARILTETGAHNEQF

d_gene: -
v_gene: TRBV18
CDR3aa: ASSPPSALYNEQF

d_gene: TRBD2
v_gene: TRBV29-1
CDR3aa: SVEDGGGYEQY

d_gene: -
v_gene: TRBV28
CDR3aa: ASSPHGMQETQY

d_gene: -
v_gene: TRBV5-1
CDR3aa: ASSADRNRVLSSYNEQF

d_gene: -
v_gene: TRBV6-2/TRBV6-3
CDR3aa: ASSYLGGTAYEQY

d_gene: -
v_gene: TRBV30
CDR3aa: AWIRNYGYT

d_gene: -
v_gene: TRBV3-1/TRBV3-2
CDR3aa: ASSQGQMNTEAF

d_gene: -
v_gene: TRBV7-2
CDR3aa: ASSLSGRDYNEQF

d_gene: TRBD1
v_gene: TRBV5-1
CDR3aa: ASSFGQGANTGELF

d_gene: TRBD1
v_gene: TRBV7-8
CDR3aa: ASSFGWDSSYEQY

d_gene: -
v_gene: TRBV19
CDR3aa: ASSGVNYGYT

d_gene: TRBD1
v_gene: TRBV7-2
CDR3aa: ASSWGQGNTEAF

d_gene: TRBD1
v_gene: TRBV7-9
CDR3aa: ASSQQGGNQPQH

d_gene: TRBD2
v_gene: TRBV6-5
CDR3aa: ASYPPMGGFYEQY

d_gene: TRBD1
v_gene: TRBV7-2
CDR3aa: ASSPSSGGQY

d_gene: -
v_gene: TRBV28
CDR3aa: ASTQLIDKQY

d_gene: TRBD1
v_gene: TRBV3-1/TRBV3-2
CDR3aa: ASSLRQGFSNEQY

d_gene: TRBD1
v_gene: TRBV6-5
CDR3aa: ASRPGQGASYEQY

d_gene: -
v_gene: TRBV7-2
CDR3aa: ASSLDRRAGVEKLF

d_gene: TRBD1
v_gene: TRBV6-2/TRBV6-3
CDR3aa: ASSYSNRDRGLKRTEAF

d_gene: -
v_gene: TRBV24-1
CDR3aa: ATSDFLAGVSGTDTQY

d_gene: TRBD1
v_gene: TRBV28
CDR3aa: ASSPRQGAGGQPQH

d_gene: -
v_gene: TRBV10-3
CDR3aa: AISDLEAAF

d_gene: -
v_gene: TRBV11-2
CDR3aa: ASSSDGAEAF

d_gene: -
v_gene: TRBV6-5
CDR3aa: ASSYWGLDNEQF

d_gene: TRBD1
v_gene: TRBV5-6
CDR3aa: ASSWGQAKQETQY

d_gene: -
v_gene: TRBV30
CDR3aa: AWSLVDNEQF

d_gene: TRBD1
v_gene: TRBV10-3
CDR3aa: AINGQGRNEQF

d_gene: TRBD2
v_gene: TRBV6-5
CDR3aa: ASLPLAGESNEQF

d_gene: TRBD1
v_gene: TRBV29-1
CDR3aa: SVAGLTGGASDTEAF

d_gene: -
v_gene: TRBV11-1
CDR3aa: ASSLREGGYNEQF